The TCR beta chain under discussion was sequenced for a study of T cells in Graves' hyperthyroidism and ophthalmopathy. Study-level points and caveats: Model-based prediction identified ophthalmopathy a median roughly six months prior to its onset.

This clonotype was detected ten times or more. Its antigen is not identified. The CDR3 runs to 15 residues. CDR1 is SGHNT, CDR2 YENEEA, per germline. V lost 4 bases and J lost 5; bases outside the gene matches: 10. Researchers took RNA transcripts and amplified the TCR beta CDR3 regions from them. First-round RT-PCR targeting the TCR CDR3 was performed with the HTBI primer set. MiXCR, run by TCRdb on the multiplex PCR reads, gives a single entry per CDR3 protein. Seen here are roughly 280,000 distinct CDR3 sequences, approximately 23% observed once, and the top ten hold 50% to 75%. The V call is TRBV11-3, the J call TRBJ2-7, with 8 bases lining up with TRBD1. The receptor was derived from a man aged 25 to 40 with Graves' ophthalmopathy. Sequencing was done on a sample of blood. CDR3 region: CASSSGQGVWDEQYF. The CDR3 bases are TGTGCCAGCAGCTCTGGACAGGGTGTCTGGGACGAGCAGTACTTC.